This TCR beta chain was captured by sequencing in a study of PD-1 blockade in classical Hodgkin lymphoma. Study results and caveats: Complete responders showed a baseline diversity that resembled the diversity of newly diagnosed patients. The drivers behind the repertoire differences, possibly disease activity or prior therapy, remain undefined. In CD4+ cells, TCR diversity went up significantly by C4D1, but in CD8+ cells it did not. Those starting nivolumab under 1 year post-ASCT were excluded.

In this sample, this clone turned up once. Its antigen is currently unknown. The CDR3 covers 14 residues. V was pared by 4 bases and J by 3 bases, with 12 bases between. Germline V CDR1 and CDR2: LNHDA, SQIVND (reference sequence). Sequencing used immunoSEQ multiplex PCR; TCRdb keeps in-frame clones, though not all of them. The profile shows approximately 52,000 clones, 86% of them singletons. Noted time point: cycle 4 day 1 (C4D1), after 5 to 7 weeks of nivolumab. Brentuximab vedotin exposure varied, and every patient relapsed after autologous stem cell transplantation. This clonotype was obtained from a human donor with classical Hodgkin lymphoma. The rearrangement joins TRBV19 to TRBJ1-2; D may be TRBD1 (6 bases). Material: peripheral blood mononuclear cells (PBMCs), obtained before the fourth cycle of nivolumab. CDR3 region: CASSRTVGDYGYTF. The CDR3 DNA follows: TGTGCCAGTAGTAGGACAGTAGGGGACTATGGCTACACCTTC. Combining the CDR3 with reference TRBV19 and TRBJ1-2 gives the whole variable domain DGGITQSPKYLFRKEGQNVTLSCEQNLNHDAMYWYRQDPGQGLRLIYYSQIVNDFQKGDIAEGYSVSREKKESFPLTVTSAQKNPTAFYLCASSRTVGDYGYTFGSGTRLTVV.